Included here is one T cell receptor beta chain sequence, with context. Original methodology: Amplified reference gene primers provided the basis for estimating nucleated cell counts. Sequencing used immunoSEQ multiplex PCR; TCRdb keeps in-frame clones, though not all of them. V and J calls and clone size follow that table, whereas D and trimming were derived from the DNA. The data show 100,000 or so clones, with just over 90% seen just once and around 3.9% held by the top ten. Trimming took 0 bases from V and 7 from J, leaving 13 bases between them. CDR3 length equals 16 residues. Germline V gene data show CDR1 as KGHSH and CDR2 as LQKENI. The sample belongs to a study of blood T cell repertoires in COVID-19. Study-level background: The United States, Italy and Spain were the sources of the acute and convalescent COVID-19 samples.

The chain links TRBV18 to TRBJ1-6, with D perhaps matching TRBD1 (5 bases). Source material: peripheral blood. The TCR sequence derives from a woman aged 45-60 years in a cohort sampled during active COVID-19. The CDR3 DNA sequence: TGTGCCAGCTCACCACCAGGGAGGGGAGCGAATTCACCCCTCCACTTT. Amino acids: CASSPPGRGANSPLHF.